Each of the 12 T cell receptor beta chains below was sequenced from the same sample in a study of cytomegalovirus exposure and HLA in healthy donors. PCR employed 60 Vbeta and 13 Jbeta primers. Using immunoSEQ multiplex PCR, the repertoire was profiled, and TCRdb retains in-frame clones only, with some absent. The sample records some 120,000 clones, approximately 80% being singletons. The sample was PBMCs. The receptor set was obtained from a woman younger than 35 in good health and CMV-seropositive.

CDR3 residues: CASSRTSGDNEQFF. CDR3 bases: TGTGCCAGCAGCCGGACTAGCGGGGACAATGAGCAGTTCTTC. The J gene is TRBJ2-1, the V gene TRBV5-6; 12 nucleotides match TRBD2. Germline values: CDR1 SGHDT, CDR2 YYEEEE. The CDR3 covers 14 residues. The V gene end was trimmed by 4 bases and the J gene end by 5 bases; junction bases not matched to a gene: 1.

Here the CDR3 DNA reads TGTGCCAGTAGTATGCAGGGGGTAGCGAGGACTGAAGCTTTCTTT. It is translated as CASSMQGVARTEAFF. The chain combines TRBV19 with TRBJ1-1; the match to TRBD1 covers 7 bases. Germline V lookup: CDR1 LNHDA, CDR2 SQIVND (reference sequence). With V trimmed by 3 bases and J by 5 bases, 9 bases remained unmatched. This CDR3 has 15 amino acids.

The V call is TRBV20-1, the J call TRBJ1-5; the D is unclear. The V gene lost 7 bases and the J gene lost 0 bases, with 4 bases spanning the gap. The CDR3 has 11 amino acids. CDR1 DFQATT and CDR2 SNEGSKA come from the germline V gene (reference sequence). The CDR3 protein is CSGYSNQPQHF. The CDR3 DNA reads as TGCAGTGGTTATAGCAATCAGCCCCAGCATTTT.

The genes are TRBV5-1 and TRBJ2-1, with 7 bases that match TRBD2. V shed 2 bases, J shed 0 bases, and the junction held 5 bases outside the gene matches. The germline gives CDR1 SGHRS, CDR2 YFSETQ. The CDR3 has 16 residues. CDR3 amino acids: CASSFTSASSYNEQFF. CDR3 DNA: TGCGCCAGCAGCTTTACTAGCGCGAGCTCCTACAATGAGCAGTTCTTC.

This clone has only a few counts. V usage is TRBV7-2 and J usage is TRBJ1-1; TRBD1 might be the D (6 bases). CDR1 is SGHTA and CDR2 is FQGNSA in the germline V gene. The CDR3 length is 13 residues. Trimming shortened V by 8 bases and J by 0 bases, and 10 bases separated the two germline ends. The CDR3 DNA sequence: TGTGCCAGCTGCAGGGGCATGAACACTGAAGCTTTCTTT. Translation gives CASCRGMNTEAFF. Variable domain in full (rest from reference TRBV7-2 and TRBJ1-1): GAGVSQSPSNKVTEKGKDVELRCDPISGHTALYWYRQSLGQGLEFLIYFQGNSAPDKSGLPSDRFSAERTGGSVSTLTIQRTQQEDSAVYLCASCRGMNTEAFFGQGTRLTVV.

The chain has TRBV27 and TRBJ2-1; 9 positions agree with TRBD2. Germline V gene sequence: CDR1 MNHEY, CDR2 SMNVEV (reference sequence). The CDR3 covers 16 residues. V dropped 4 bases and J dropped 5; count of bases not matched to a gene: 9. The CDR3 loop is CASSYSLAGLNNEQFF. As DNA, the CDR3 is TGTGCCAGCAGTTACTCCCTAGCGGGACTCAACAATGAGCAGTTCTTC.

This chain links TRBV6-1 with TRBJ2-1; 7 bases map to TRBD2. Germline V CDR1 and CDR2: MNHNS, SASEGT. The CDR3 runs to 17 residues. With V trimmed by 3 bases and J by 8 bases, 16 bases remained unmatched. The CDR3 loop is CASSDLASGALVDEQFF. The DNA of the CDR3 is TGTGCCAGCAGTGATTTGGCTAGCGGAGCTCTAGTCGATGAGCAGTTCTTC.

The chain employs TRBV5-1 and TRBJ1-2, with D unresolved. The CDR3 is made up of 16 amino acids. Germline-derived CDR1 and CDR2 are SGHRS and YFSETQ. With 4 bases removed from V and 4 bases from J, the gap between germline ends came to 20 bases. In DNA form, the CDR3 reads TGCGCCAGCAGCCCCCCGGGAGGCTCAATACTCTATGGCTACACCTTC. Residues: CASSPPGGSILYGYTF. Combining the CDR3 with reference TRBV5-1 and TRBJ1-2 gives the whole variable domain KAGVTQTPRYLIKTRGQQVTLSCSPISGHRSVSWYQQTPGQGLQFLFEYFSETQRNKGNFPGRFSGRQFSNSRSEMNVSTLELGDSALYLCASSPPGGSILYGYTFGSGTRLTVV.

The rearrangement links TRBV7-6 to TRBJ2-1; 10 nucleotides line up with TRBD1. Losses at the gene ends were 1 base for V and 0 bases for J; bases not matched to a gene: 6. CDR3 size: 18 residues. CDR1 and CDR2 (germline): SGHVS, FNYEAQ. CDR3 in DNA: TGTGCCAGCAGCTTAGGGACAGGGGGGACGAGCTCCTACAATGAGCAGTTCTTC. Amino acids: CASSLGTGGTSSYNEQFF. Based on the CDR3 plus reference TRBV7-6 and TRBJ2-1, the full variable domain is GAGVSQSPRYKVTKRGQDVALRCDPISGHVSLYWYRQALGQGPEFLTYFNYEAQQDKSGLPNDRFSAERPEGSISTLTIQRTEQRDSAMYRCASSLGTGGTSSYNEQFFGPGTRLTVL.

The chain carries TRBV27 and TRBJ2-1; D not resolved. Trimming left V 0 bases short and J 4 bases short, with 10 bases between. Germline lookup yields CDR1 MNHEY and CDR2 SMNVEV (reference sequence). This CDR3 has 15 residues. The CDR3 region is CASSLSAAAYNEQFF. CDR3 nucleotide sequence: TGTGCCAGCAGTTTATCGGCGGCAGCGTACAATGAGCAGTTCTTC.

This clone was picked up one time. V gene TRBV4-2 combines with J gene TRBJ2-1, with TRBD2 matching over 16 bases. The CDR3 extends over 18 amino acids. V dropped 4 bases and J dropped 6; count of bases not matched to a gene: 9. Germline lookup yields CDR1 LGHNA and CDR2 YNFKEQ. The CDR3 region has the DNA TGTGCCAGCAGCCTTCCCCCGGGACTAGCGGGAGGGCCCAATGAGCAGTTCTTC. The encoded protein is CASSLPPGLAGGPNEQFF.

The V gene is TRBV7-8, the J gene TRBJ2-5; D uncertain. This CDR3 is built from 14 residues. The germline V gene encodes CDR1 SGHVS and CDR2 FQNEAQ. With 1 base removed from V and 3 bases from J, the gap between germline ends came to 9 bases. CDR3 sequence (DNA): TGTGCCAGCAGCTTAGTTGAGAGTGAAGAGACCCAGTACTTC. Translation gives CASSLVESEETQYF.